These T cell receptor beta chains were read from a single sample in a study of tumor-infiltrating lymphocytes in oesophageal squamous cell carcinoma. TCRdb redid the calling of the reads with MiXCR, one entry per CDR3 protein. The table lists 9,500 to 14,000 distinct CDR3 sequences, roughly three fifths of them singletons, with roughly three fifths in the top ten. What was sequenced was blood. These TCRs come from a female donor with esophageal squamous cell carcinoma. Both conserved end residues are part of each CDR3. D genes are given only for firm matches. Size is omitted from some rows. Given values are once, few, many or a class for expanded clones.

V: TRBV7-9; D: NA; J: TRBJ1-5; length: 17; size: NA; DNA: TGTGCCAGCAGCTCCCAAGGGGGGGAGGATAGCAATCAGCCCCAGCATTTT; CDR3: CASSSQGGEDSNQPQHF
V: TRBV7-9; D: TRBD1; J: TRBJ2-1; length: 16; size: NA; DNA: TGTGCCAGCAGCTCGGACAGGGAATCTGGCTACAATGAGCAGTTCTTC; CDR3: CASSSDRESGYNEQFF
V: TRBV7-8; D: NA; J: TRBJ2-1; length: 14; size: NA; DNA: TGTGCCAGCAGCATAGGATCGCTTGGGGATGAGCAGTTCTTC; CDR3: CASSIGSLGDEQFF
V: TRBV28; D: TRBD2; J: TRBJ2-7; length: 15; size: once; DNA: TGTGCCAGCAGCTCCTACAGCGGGAGGGCCTACGAGCAGTACTTC; CDR3: CASSSYSGRAYEQYF
V: TRBV7-6; D: NA; J: TRBJ1-5; length: 13; size: NA; DNA: TGTGCCAGCAGCTCGGACGAGGCTCAGCCCCAGCATTTT; CDR3: CASSSDEAQPQHF
V: TRBV28; D: NA; J: TRBJ2-1; length: 15; size: NA; DNA: TGTGCCAGCAGTTTAGGAGGGAGCACCTACAATGAGCAGTTCTTC; CDR3: CASSLGGSTYNEQFF
V: TRBV6-1; D: TRBD1; J: TRBJ2-1; length: 14; size: NA; DNA: TGTGCCAGCAGGAGACAGGGAACGCACAATGAGCAGTTCTTC; CDR3: CASRRQGTHNEQFF
V: TRBV7-2; D: TRBD1; J: TRBJ2-2; length: 16; size: NA; DNA: TGTGCCAGCAGCCGGACGGGACAGGAGAACACCGGGGAGCTGTTTTTT; CDR3: CASSRTGQENTGELFF
V: TRBV7-2; D: NA; J: TRBJ2-5; length: 12; size: NA; DNA: TGTGCCAGCAGCTTAATGAGAGAGACCCAGTACTTC; CDR3: CASSLMRETQYF
V: TRBV7-9; D: NA; J: TRBJ2-7; length: 15; size: large; DNA: TGTGCCAGCAGCTCCCGGGATCACCTAGCCAACGAGCAGTACTTC; CDR3: CASSSRDHLANEQYF
V: TRBV7-2; D: TRBD1; J: TRBJ1-1; length: 16; size: NA; DNA: TGTGCCAGCAGCTTCGGGGGACAGGGATTGAACACTGAAGCTTTCTTT; CDR3: CASSFGGQGLNTEAFF
V: TRBV7-6; D: NA; J: TRBJ2-3; length: 13; size: large; DNA: TGTGCCAGCAGCTTAGAGTTCCCGGATACGCAGTATTTT; CDR3: CASSLEFPDTQYF
V: TRBV7-9; D: NA; J: TRBJ2-4; length: 15; size: NA; DNA: TGTGCCAGCAGCTTAGTTGACCTTCCTTTGGGATCGGATAACTTC; CDR3: CASSLVDLPLGSDNF
V: TRBV7-2; D: NA; J: TRBJ2-7; length: 15; size: NA; DNA: TGTGCCAGCAGCCAGTGGGACGGAAGCTCCTACGAGCAGTACTTC; CDR3: CASSQWDGSSYEQYF
V: TRBV7-8; D: NA; J: TRBJ2-1; length: 15; size: NA; DNA: TGTGCCAGCAGCTCCTCGTGGACAGGCGGGGATGAGCAGTTCTTC; CDR3: CASSSSWTGGDEQFF
V: TRBV7-2; D: TRBD2; J: TRBJ2-7; length: 15; size: large; DNA: TGTGCCAGCAGCCAACAAAGCGGGAGCTCATACGAGCAGTACTTC; CDR3: CASSQQSGSSYEQYF
V: TRBV7-8; D: TRBD1; J: TRBJ2-7; length: 14; size: few; DNA: TGTGCCAGCAGCTCGACAGGGAGTCCCTACGAGCAGTACTTC; CDR3: CASSSTGSPYEQYF
V: TRBV10-1; D: TRBD2; J: TRBJ2-1; length: 15; size: NA; DNA: TGCGCCAGCAGTGATGGACTAGCGGGATACAATGAGCAGTTCTTC; CDR3: CASSDGLAGYNEQFF
V: TRBV7-2; D: TRBD2; J: TRBJ2-1; length: 17; size: NA; DNA: TGTGCCAGCAGTTACTACCCGGGACTAGCGGGATTGAGTGAGCAGTTCTTC; CDR3: CASSYYPGLAGLSEQFF
V: TRBV7-3; D: NA; J: TRBJ2-5; length: 14; size: NA; DNA: TGTGCCAGCAGCTTAAGGGGGGCCTTCCAGACCCAGTACTTC; CDR3: CASSLRGAFQTQYF
V: TRBV6-1; D: NA; J: TRBJ2-1; length: 11; size: NA; DNA: TGTGCCAGCAGTCCCAAGGAGGAGCAGTTCTTC; CDR3: CASSPKEEQFF
V: TRBV11-2; D: NA; J: TRBJ2-1; length: 13; size: medium-sized; DNA: TGTGCCAGCAGCTTAGCCGATAATTCACCCCTCCACTTC; CDR3: CASSLADNSPLHF
V: TRBV7-2; D: TRBD1; J: TRBJ2-1; length: 15; size: many; DNA: TGTGCCAGCAGCTTAAGGACAGGCCGTAACGATGAGCAGTTCTTC; CDR3: CASSLRTGRNDEQFF
V: TRBV7-2; D: TRBD1; J: TRBJ2-7; length: 14; size: NA; DNA: TGTGCCAGCAGCTACGGACAGGGTTTCTACGAGCAGTACTTC; CDR3: CASSYGQGFYEQYF
V: TRBV7-3; D: TRBD1; J: TRBJ2-5; length: 14; size: NA; DNA: TGTGCCAGCAGTCAAGGACAGGGGAGGCAGACCCAGTACTTC; CDR3: CASSQGQGRQTQYF
V: TRBV28; D: TRBD2; J: TRBJ2-1; length: 16; size: NA; DNA: TGTGCCAGCAGTCCGTCACTAGCGGTCTCCTACAATGAGCAGTTCTTC; CDR3: CASSPSLAVSYNEQFF
V: TRBV28; D: TRBD1; J: TRBJ2-1; length: 17; size: NA; DNA: TGTGCCAGCAGTTTACCCTCCGGGACAGATTCCTACAATGAGCAGTTCTTC; CDR3: CASSLPSGTDSYNEQFF
V: TRBV7-2; D: TRBD1; J: TRBJ2-7; length: 12; size: once; DNA: TGTGCCAGCAGCGAGACAGGGATCGAGCAGTACTTC; CDR3: CASSETGIEQYF
V: TRBV7-2; D: NA; J: TRBJ2-5; length: 13; size: once; DNA: TGTGCCAGCAGTCCTACTCAGACGGAGACCCAGTACTTC; CDR3: CASSPTQTETQYF
V: TRBV11-2; D: TRBD2; J: TRBJ2-5; length: 17; size: few; DNA: TGTGCCAGCAGCTTAGGAAATAGCGGGCTTGGTTCAGAGACCCAGTACTTC; CDR3: CASSLGNSGLGSETQYF
V: TRBV7-9; D: NA; J: TRBJ1-2; length: 14; size: NA; DNA: TGTGCCAGCAGCTTAGCAACGGACTTTGATGGCTACACCTTC; CDR3: CASSLATDFDGYTF
V: TRBV7-3; D: TRBD2; J: TRBJ2-7; length: 14; size: NA; DNA: TGTGCCAGCAGCTCTAGCGGGAGGGTTTCCGAGCAGTACTTC; CDR3: CASSSSGRVSEQYF
V: TRBV28; D: TRBD2; J: TRBJ2-1; length: 13; size: few; DNA: TGTGCCAGCAGTTGGGGGACTAGCGGTGAGCAGTTCTTC; CDR3: CASSWGTSGEQFF
V: TRBV7-9; D: NA; J: TRBJ2-4; length: 12; size: NA; DNA: TGTGCCAGCAGCCCCGGAGTAAACATTCAGTACTTC; CDR3: CASSPGVNIQYF
V: TRBV28; D: NA; J: TRBJ2-7; length: 15; size: medium-sized; DNA: TGTGCCAGCAGTTTAAGTATTCGGGTTTATGGGGAGCAGTACTTC; CDR3: CASSLSIRVYGEQYF
V: TRBV19; D: NA; J: TRBJ1-6; length: 14; size: few; DNA: TGTGCCAGTAGTATCGGGATTTATAATTCACCCCTCCACTTT; CDR3: CASSIGIYNSPLHF
V: TRBV7-3; D: NA; J: TRBJ2-3; length: 14; size: few; DNA: TGTGCCAGCAGCCGAACGGGGGGCACAGATACGCAGTATTTT; CDR3: CASSRTGGTDTQYF
V: TRBV11-3; D: TRBD2; J: TRBJ2-7; length: 19; size: many; DNA: TGTGCCAGCAGCTTAGATCCTCGACTAGCGAATAGCTCCTACAATGAGCAGTACTTC; CDR3: CASSLDPRLANSSYNEQYF
V: TRBV6-1; D: TRBD2; J: TRBJ2-1; length: 15; size: NA; DNA: TGTGCCAGCAGTCCTCGGGAGGCCTCCTACAATGAGCAGTTCTTC; CDR3: CASSPREASYNEQFF
V: TRBV12-3/TRBV12-4; D: TRBD1; J: TRBJ1-1; length: 17; size: NA; DNA: TGTGCCAGCAGTCCTGGACAGGGCGTGTATCTGGGCACTGAAGCTTTCTTT; CDR3: CASSPGQGVYLGTEAFF
V: TRBV6-7; D: NA; J: TRBJ2-7; length: 13; size: once; DNA: TGTGCCAGCAGTTACCAACCAGGGTTCGAGCAGTACTTC; CDR3: CASSYQPGFEQYF
V: TRBV28; D: TRBD1; J: TRBJ2-1; length: 15; size: NA; DNA: TGTGCCAGCAGTTTCTCAGGGGGCGACTACAATGAGCAGTTCTTC; CDR3: CASSFSGGDYNEQFF
V: TRBV7-8; D: NA; J: TRBJ2-6; length: 15; size: NA; DNA: TGTGCCAGCAGCCCTTCCGGCTCTGGGGCCAACGTCCTGACTTTC; CDR3: CASSPSGSGANVLTF
V: TRBV11-2; D: NA; J: TRBJ2-4; length: 14; size: NA; DNA: TGTGCCAGCAGCTTACTCGCCGGGAGCGACATTCAGTACTTC; CDR3: CASSLLAGSDIQYF
V: TRBV12-3/TRBV12-4; D: NA; J: TRBJ2-1; length: 13; size: NA; DNA: TGTGCCAGCAGACTAGAGAACTCCTACGAGCAGTTCTTC; CDR3: CASRLENSYEQFF
V: TRBV6-8; D: NA; J: TRBJ2-2; length: 15; size: NA; DNA: TGTGCCAGCAGTGGGGGCAGGGAGAACACCGGGGAGCTGTTTTTT; CDR3: CASSGGRENTGELFF
V: TRBV6-1; D: NA; J: TRBJ2-5; length: 16; size: few; DNA: TGTGCCAGCAGCCTGCTGACTTTGGCGGGACAAGAGACCCAGTACTTC; CDR3: CASSLLTLAGQETQYF
V: TRBV7-3; D: TRBD2; J: TRBJ2-1; length: 14; size: NA; DNA: TGTGCCAGCATGATGACTAGCGGGAGGGGGGAGCAGTTCTTC; CDR3: CASMMTSGRGEQFF
V: TRBV6-4; D: NA; J: TRBJ2-4; length: 15; size: NA; DNA: TGTGCCACCCGAGGAGCGAGTACCACCACAGATACGCAGTACTTC; CDR3: CATRGASTTTDTQYF
V: TRBV7-6; D: NA; J: TRBJ1-5; length: 13; size: NA; DNA: TGTGCCAGCAGCTTAGCAGAGGATCAGCCCCAGCATTTT; CDR3: CASSLAEDQPQHF
V: TRBV10-3; D: TRBD2; J: TRBJ2-3; length: 14; size: NA; DNA: TGTGCCATCAGTGGACTAGCGGGCTGGGATACGCAGTATTTT; CDR3: CAISGLAGWDTQYF
V: TRBV7-8; D: NA; J: TRBJ2-5; length: 14; size: few; DNA: TGTGCCAGCAGGTTTAATACGGGGACTCAAACCCAGTACTTC; CDR3: CASRFNTGTQTQYF
V: TRBV7-3; D: TRBD2; J: TRBJ2-7; length: 13; size: NA; DNA: TGTGCCAGCAGCCAGACTAGCTCTAACGAGCAGTACTTC; CDR3: CASSQTSSNEQYF
V: TRBV19; D: NA; J: TRBJ2-2; length: 13; size: NA; DNA: TGTGCCAGTAGCGTACTTAACACCGGGGAGCTGTTTTTT; CDR3: CASSVLNTGELFF
V: TRBV6-1; D: NA; J: TRBJ1-3; length: 16; size: many; DNA: TGTGCCAGCAGTGTTACAGCGCTTGACAGCAAATACCCCATATATTTT; CDR3: CASSVTALDSKYPIYF